The 25 T cell receptor beta chains reported below all come from one sample, sequenced in a study of blood T cell repertoires in COVID-19. This table comes from immunoSEQ multiplex PCR, and its TCRdb copy is limited to in-frame clones, with some not included. Seen here are around 360,000 clones, roughly 86% observed once, and the top ten hold about 9.4%. The sequencing input was peripheral blood. The receptors derive from a woman aged 25-40 years with COVID-19, enrolled during active disease.

The chain recombines TRBV4-1 with TRBJ2-1, with 8 bases matching TRBD2. The junction had 13 bases not matched to a gene; V was cut back by 0 bases and J by 6 bases. The CDR3 spans 18 residues. The germline CDR1 and CDR2 sequences are MGHRA and YSYEKL. CDR3 in amino acids: CASSQDRLVVAGPNEQFF. Here the CDR3 DNA reads TGCGCCAGCAGCCAAGATCGCCTCGTGGTAGCGGGACCCAATGAGCAGTTCTTC.

The gene calls are TRBV5-1 and TRBJ1-1; 7 bases map to TRBD1. CDR3 size: 15 residues. Losses at the gene ends were 4 bases for V and 1 base for J; bases not matched to a gene: 7. CDR1 is SGHRS and CDR2 is YFSETQ in the germline V gene. DNA for the CDR3: TGCGCCAGCAGCCTCACGACAGGGAAGAACACTGAAGCTTTCTTT. Its protein is CASSLTTGKNTEAFF.

The V gene is TRBV5-1, the J gene TRBJ2-7; TRBD1 is a possible D gene (5 bases). V lost 4 bases to trimming and J lost 7 bases, with 15 bases between them. This CDR3 spans 13 amino acids. The V gene's germline CDR1 is SGHRS and CDR2 YFSETQ. The CDR3 here is CASSPDTLGEQYF. The CDR3 nucleotides are TGCGCCAGCAGCCCGGACACCTTGGGGGAGCAGTACTTC.

The gene calls are TRBV2 and TRBJ1-1; D call uncertain. Per the germline V gene, CDR1 is SNHLY and CDR2 is FYNNEI. This CDR3 is built from 12 residues. V was shortened by 5 bases and J by 6 bases, with 10 bases between the two germline ends. The CDR3, as DNA: TGTGCCAGCAGTAACGGGGAGTCTGAAGCTTTCTTT. Encoded protein: CASSNGESEAFF.

The V gene is TRBV21-1, the J gene TRBJ1-5; TRBD1, as called in the table, went unchecked against the DNA. TRBV21-1 is assigned pseudogene status. This CDR3 has 16 amino acids. CDR3 bases: TGTGCCAGCAGCAACAACTTCACAGGGCTGAATCAGCCCCAGCATTTT. The encoded protein is CASSNNFTGLNQPQHF.

This clone was seen only a few times. This chain connects TRBV11-2 to TRBJ1-5; tentatively, D is TRBD1 (5 bases). The V and J ends lost 1 base and 7 bases respectively, with 11 bases between them. There are 14 residues in the CDR3. Germline lookup yields CDR1 SGHAT and CDR2 FQNNGV. CDR3 sequence (DNA): TGTGCCAGCAGCTTAGCGGGGCGGGGACAGCCCCAGCATTTT. As protein: CASSLAGRGQPQHF.

The chain carries TRBV11-3 and TRBJ1-6; no clear D. The CDR3 spans 15 residues. Germline V gene sequence: CDR1 SGHNT, CDR2 YENEEA. V gave up 5 bases and J gave up 5 bases, with 13 bases separating them. In DNA, the CDR3 is TGTGCCAGCAGCAGAGGGCACGAAAATAATTCACCCCTCCACTTT. Protein: CASSRGHENNSPLHF.

The chain combines TRBV6-5 with TRBJ2-5; 7 nucleotides match TRBD2. This CDR3 has 15 amino acids. Germline lookup yields CDR1 MNHEY and CDR2 SVGAGI. The V and J ends lost 8 bases and 1 base, in that order; junction bases with no gene match: 10. This CDR3 reads CASVPLGGVQETQYF. The CDR3 DNA follows: TGTGCCAGCGTACCCTTGGGAGGGGTCCAAGAGACCCAGTACTTC.

The chain couples TRBV9 to TRBJ2-3; TRBD1 agrees at 8 bases. CDR1 and CDR2 from the germline V gene are SGDLS and YYNGEE. V was pared by 0 bases and J by 3 bases, with 9 bases of the junction left unmatched. The CDR3 loop spans 17 amino acids. The CDR3 coding sequence is TGTGCCAGCAGCGTAGTCCCAGGGCGACAGGGGACAGATACGCAGTATTTT. Its protein is CASSVVPGRQGTDTQYF.

The V and J genes are TRBV9 and TRBJ2-7; D unclear. CDR1 is SGDLS and CDR2 is YYNGEE in the germline V gene. There are 15 residues in the CDR3. The V end was cut by 4 bases, the J end by 5 bases, with 19 bases between. CDR3 nucleotide sequence: TGTGCCAGCAGCCCCCAAGGCGACTTCCCCCACGAGCAGTACTTC. It specifies CASSPQGDFPHEQYF.

The V call is TRBV28, the J call TRBJ2-7, with TRBD1 as a possible D gene (6 bases). Germline V CDR1 and CDR2: MDHEN, SYDVKM. V was pared by 3 bases and J by 7 bases, with 16 bases between. This CDR3 region has 14 residues. CDR3 region: CASSLDGQPTEQYF. The DNA of the CDR3 is TGTGCCAGCAGTTTGGACGGACAGCCTACGGAGCAGTACTTC.

This clone was seen only once. The V gene is TRBV7-3, the J gene TRBJ2-2; D might be TRBD1 (6 bases). Looked up from germline, CDR1 is SGHTA and CDR2 is FQGTGA. The CDR3 loop spans 13 amino acids. Deletions cut 4 bases from V and 7 bases from J, with 10 bases between. CDR3 bases: TGTGCCAGCAGCTCCGCGGACAGCGGGGAGCTGTTTTTT. Translating it yields CASSSADSGELFF.

The V call is TRBV4-1, the J call TRBJ2-1; the match to TRBD2 covers 11 bases. The CDR3 contains 17 residues. V dropped 0 bases and J dropped 0; count of bases not matched to a gene: 1. CDR1 and CDR2 from the germline V gene are MGHRA and YSYEKL. The CDR3: CASSQDGTSGSYNEQFF. The CDR3 DNA reads TGCGCCAGCAGCCAAGATGGGACTAGCGGCTCCTACAATGAGCAGTTCTTC.

The J gene is TRBJ1-1, the V gene TRBV30; tentative D call: TRBD1 (5 bases). Trimming took 5 bases from V and 12 from J, leaving 7 bases between them. The CDR3 sequence is 8 residues long. The germline V gene has CDR1 GTSNPN and CDR2 SVGIG (reference sequence). The CDR3 loop is CAWQGTFF. CDR3 bases: TGTGCCTGGCAGGGAACTTTCTTT. The entire variable domain, with the rest obtained from reference TRBV30 and TRBJ1-1, is as follows: SQTIHQWPATLVQPVGSPLSLECTVEGTSNPNLYWYRQAAGRGLQLLFYSVGIGQISSEVPQNLSASRPQDRQFILSSKKLLLSDSGFYLCAWQGTFFGQGTRLTVV.

This clone appeared a single time. This chain uses TRBV7-9 with TRBJ2-4; D might be TRBD2 (6 bases). The CDR3 contains 14 residues. Germline loops: CDR1 SEHNR, CDR2 FQNEAQ (reference sequence). V gave up 5 bases and J gave up 3 bases, with 11 bases separating them. The CDR3 DNA sequence: TGTGCCAGCAGCGGGCGGGACCGCAAAAACATTCAGTACTTC. This translates into CASSGRDRKNIQYF.

This clone was counted a single time. This chain joins TRBV6-5 and TRBJ2-5, with 7 bases aligning to TRBD2. The CDR3 is made up of 13 amino acids. Germline assignment: CDR1 MNHEY and CDR2 SVGAGI. Trimming at V came to 7 bases and at J to 5 bases, leaving 7 bases not matched to a gene. CDR3 nucleotides: TGTGCCAGCAACACGGGGGGTGTTGAGACCCAGTACTTC. Translated: CASNTGGVETQYF.

This clone was counted between two and nine times. The chain has TRBV7-6 and TRBJ2-3; 7 nucleotides line up with TRBD2. The CDR3 contains 15 residues. J gave up 1 base and V 3 bases, and 4 bases lay outside the gene matches. CDR1 is SGHVS, CDR2 FNYEAQ, per germline. CDR3 protein: CASSLSGAGTDTQYF. The CDR3 bases are TGTGCCAGCAGCTTGAGCGGGGCGGGCACAGATACGCAGTATTTT.

The V gene is TRBV5-4, the J gene TRBJ2-3; 9 nucleotides agree with TRBD2. J lost 1 base, V lost 0 bases, and 3 bases had no gene match. Germline CDR1 SGHNT, CDR2 YYREEE (reference sequence). The CDR3 runs 16 residues. The CDR3 DNA sequence: TGTGCCAGCAGCTTGGTAGCGGGAGAGGGCACAGATACGCAGTATTTT. Protein product: CASSLVAGEGTDTQYF.

This clone appeared a single time. V and J are TRBV2 and TRBJ2-3; 9 bases fit TRBD2. Trimming took 2 bases from V and 6 from J; bases not matched to a gene: 9. CDR3 length: 16 residues. CDR1 and CDR2 from the germline V gene are SNHLY and FYNNEI. The CDR3 loop is CASSERLAGFLDTQYF. CDR3 DNA sequence: TGTGCCAGCAGTGAAAGGCTAGCGGGGTTCCTGGATACGCAGTATTTT.

For the CDR3, the DNA is TGTGCCAGCAGCGTAGGGTTGCGGCGTACCCCATTGATGGGCGGGGAGCTGTTTTTT. Residues: CASSVGLRRTPLMGGELFF. The rearrangement links TRBV9 to TRBJ2-2; D unresolved. Germline V lookup: CDR1 SGDLS, CDR2 YYNGEE. The CDR3 contains 19 residues. Trimming removed 0 bases at V and 7 bases at J, with 25 bases between.

V gene TRBV25-1 combines with J gene TRBJ2-1; D remains unclear. The V gene's germline CDR1 is MGHDK and CDR2 SYGVNS. The CDR3 is 12 amino acids. Deletions cut 2 bases from V and 9 bases from J, with 8 bases between. The CDR3 coding sequence is TGTGCCAGCAGTGAACCCGTCAGTGAGCAGTTCTTC. Its protein is CASSEPVSEQFF.

The gene calls are TRBV30 and TRBJ2-6; D is undetermined. The CDR3 consists of 15 residues. The V gene lost 3 bases and the J gene lost 0 bases, with 9 bases spanning the gap. Per germline, CDR1 GTSNPN and CDR2 SVGIG (reference sequence). Here the CDR3 reads CAWSQRISGANVLTF. In DNA form, the CDR3 reads TGTGCCTGGAGCCAGAGGATCTCTGGGGCCAACGTCCTGACTTTC.

This rearrangement joins TRBV6-5 to TRBJ1-4; no clear D. The CDR3 consists of 16 residues. CDR1 is MNHEY and CDR2 is SVGAGI in the germline V gene. Trimming shortened V by 2 bases and J by 1 base, and 11 bases separated the two germline ends. For the CDR3, the DNA is TGTGCCAGCAGTTACGCCTACAGAGAAACTAATGAAAAACTGTTTTTT. Its protein is CASSYAYRETNEKLFF.

The chain carries TRBV5-1 and TRBJ2-1, with D maybe TRBD1 (5 bases). The V gene lost 6 bases and the J gene lost 2 bases, with 12 bases spanning the gap. The CDR3 loop spans 14 amino acids. CDR1 SGHRS and CDR2 YFSETQ come from the germline V gene. This CDR3 is CASTWGQTYNEQFF. DNA of the CDR3: TGCGCCAGCACATGGGGCCAAACCTACAATGAGCAGTTCTTC.

This sequence joins TRBV19 and TRBJ2-3; tentative D call: TRBD2 (5 bases). The CDR3 sequence is 12 residues long. Germline V gene data show CDR1 as LNHDA and CDR2 as SQIVND (reference sequence). V dropped 6 bases and J dropped 7 bases, with 11 bases sitting between them. CDR3 in amino acids: CASSIAGNTQYF. CDR3 bases: TGTGCCAGTAGCATCGCGGGCAATACGCAGTATTTT.